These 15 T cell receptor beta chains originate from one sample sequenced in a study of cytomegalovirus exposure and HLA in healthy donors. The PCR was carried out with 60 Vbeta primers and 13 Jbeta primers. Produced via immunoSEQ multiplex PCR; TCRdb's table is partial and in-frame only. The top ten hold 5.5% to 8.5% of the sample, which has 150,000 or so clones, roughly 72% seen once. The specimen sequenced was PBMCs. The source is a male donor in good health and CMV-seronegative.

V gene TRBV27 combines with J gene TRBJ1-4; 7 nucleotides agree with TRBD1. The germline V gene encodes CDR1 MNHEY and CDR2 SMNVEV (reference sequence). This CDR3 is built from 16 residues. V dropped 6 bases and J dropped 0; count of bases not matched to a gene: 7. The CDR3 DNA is TGTGCCAGCAGCCCGGGACAGTCTGCAACTAATGAAAAACTGTTTTTT. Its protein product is CASSPGQSATNEKLFF. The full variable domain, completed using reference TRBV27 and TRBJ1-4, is EAQVTQNPRYLITVTGKKLTVTCSQNMNHEYMSWYRQDPGLGLRQIYYSMNVEVTDKGDVPEGYKVSRKEKRNFPLILESPSPNQTSLYFCASSPGQSATNEKLFFGSGTQLSVL.

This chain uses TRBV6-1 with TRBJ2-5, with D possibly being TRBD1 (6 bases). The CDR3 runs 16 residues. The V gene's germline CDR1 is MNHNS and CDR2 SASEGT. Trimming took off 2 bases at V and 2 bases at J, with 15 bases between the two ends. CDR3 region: CASSEPATGIQETQYF. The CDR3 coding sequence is TGTGCCAGCAGTGAACCAGCCACAGGGATACAAGAGACCCAGTACTTC.

CDR3 in amino acids: CASSLVAGVDNEQFF. In DNA form, the CDR3 reads TGTGCCAGCAGCTTAGTAGCGGGAGTGGACAATGAGCAGTTCTTC. This chain uses TRBV7-3 with TRBJ2-1; TRBD2 matches at 9 bases. The CDR3 has 15 amino acids. Germline-derived CDR1 and CDR2 are SGHTA and FQGTGA. The junction had 4 bases not matched to a gene; V was cut back by 2 bases and J by 5 bases.

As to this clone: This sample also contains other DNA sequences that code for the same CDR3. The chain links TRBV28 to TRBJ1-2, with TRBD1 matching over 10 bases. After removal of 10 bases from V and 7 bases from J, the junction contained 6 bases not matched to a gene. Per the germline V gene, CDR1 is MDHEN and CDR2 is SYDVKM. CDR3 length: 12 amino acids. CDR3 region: CATGTGVGGYTF. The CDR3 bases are TGTGCCACCGGGACAGGGGTAGGTGGCTACACCTTC.

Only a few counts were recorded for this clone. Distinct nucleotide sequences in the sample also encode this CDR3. CDR3 nucleotide sequence: TGCAGCGTTGAAGGACAGGGGGCAACTGAAGCTTTCTTT. This translates into CSVEGQGATEAFF. The chain carries TRBV29-1 and TRBJ1-1; 10 nucleotides line up with TRBD1. CDR3 length: 13 amino acids. CDR1 SQVTM and CDR2 ANQGSEA come from the germline V gene. V was pared by 1 base and J by 5 bases, with 1 base of the junction left unmatched.

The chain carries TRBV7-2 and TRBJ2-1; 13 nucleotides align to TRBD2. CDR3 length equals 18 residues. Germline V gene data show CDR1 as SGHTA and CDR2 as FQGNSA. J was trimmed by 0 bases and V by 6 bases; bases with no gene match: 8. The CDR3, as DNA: TGTGCCAGCAGGGGGACTAGCGGGACGCCCCGCTCCTACAATGAGCAGTTCTTC. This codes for CASRGTSGTPRSYNEQFF.

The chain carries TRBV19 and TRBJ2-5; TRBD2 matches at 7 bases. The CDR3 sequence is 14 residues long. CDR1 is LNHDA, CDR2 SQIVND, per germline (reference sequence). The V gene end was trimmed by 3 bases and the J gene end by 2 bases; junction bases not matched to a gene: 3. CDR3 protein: CASSMAGRQETQYF. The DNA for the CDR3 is TGTGCCAGTAGTATGGCCGGGAGGCAAGAGACCCAGTACTTC.

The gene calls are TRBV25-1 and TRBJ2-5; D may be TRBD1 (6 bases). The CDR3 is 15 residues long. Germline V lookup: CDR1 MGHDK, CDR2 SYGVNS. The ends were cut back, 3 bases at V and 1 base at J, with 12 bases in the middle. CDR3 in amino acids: CASSDPGQIQETQYF. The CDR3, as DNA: TGTGCCAGCAGTGACCCTGGACAGATCCAAGAGACCCAGTACTTC.

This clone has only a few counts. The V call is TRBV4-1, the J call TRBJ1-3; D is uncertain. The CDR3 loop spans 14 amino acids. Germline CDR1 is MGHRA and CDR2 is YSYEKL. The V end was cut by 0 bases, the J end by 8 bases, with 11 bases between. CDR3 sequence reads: CASSQDHTSHTIYF. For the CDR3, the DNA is TGCGCCAGCAGCCAAGATCACACCTCGCACACCATATATTTT.

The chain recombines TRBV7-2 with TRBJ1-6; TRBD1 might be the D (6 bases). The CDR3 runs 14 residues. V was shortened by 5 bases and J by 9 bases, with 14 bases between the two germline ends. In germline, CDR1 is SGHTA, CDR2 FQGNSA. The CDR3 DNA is TGTGCCAGCAGCCTAACAGGGTTCGCTTCACCCCTCCACTTT. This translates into CASSLTGFASPLHF.

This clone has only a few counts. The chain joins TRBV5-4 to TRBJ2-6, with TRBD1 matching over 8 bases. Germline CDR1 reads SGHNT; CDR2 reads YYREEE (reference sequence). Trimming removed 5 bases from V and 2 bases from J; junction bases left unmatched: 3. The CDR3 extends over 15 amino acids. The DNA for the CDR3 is TGTGCCAGCAGAATACAGGGGGCTGGGGCCAACGTCCTGACTTTC. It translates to CASRIQGAGANVLTF.

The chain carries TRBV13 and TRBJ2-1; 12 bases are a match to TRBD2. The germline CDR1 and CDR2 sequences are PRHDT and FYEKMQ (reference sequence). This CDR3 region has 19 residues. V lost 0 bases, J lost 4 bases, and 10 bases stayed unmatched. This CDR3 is CASSLGLELAGGPYNEQFF. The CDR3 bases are TGTGCCAGCAGCTTAGGCTTGGAACTAGCGGGAGGACCTTACAATGAGCAGTTCTTC.

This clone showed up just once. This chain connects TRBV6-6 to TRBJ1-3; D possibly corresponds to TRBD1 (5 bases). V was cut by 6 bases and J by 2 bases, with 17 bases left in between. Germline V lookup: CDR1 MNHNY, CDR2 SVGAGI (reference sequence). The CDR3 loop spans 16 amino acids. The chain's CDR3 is CASSRTPHRTGNTIYF. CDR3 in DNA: TGTGCCAGCAGCCGCACTCCCCACAGGACTGGAAACACCATATATTTT.

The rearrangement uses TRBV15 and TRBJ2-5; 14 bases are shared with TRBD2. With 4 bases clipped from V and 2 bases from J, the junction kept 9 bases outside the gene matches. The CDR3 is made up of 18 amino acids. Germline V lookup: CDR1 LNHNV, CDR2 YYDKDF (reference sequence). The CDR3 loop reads CATSTEGGLAGVQETQYF. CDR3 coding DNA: TGTGCCACCAGCACCGAAGGGGGACTAGCGGGGGTACAAGAGACCCAGTACTTC.

In DNA form, the CDR3 reads TGTGCCATCATGGGGACTAGCGGTCGAGGTGAGCAGTTCTTC. Amino acid sequence: CAIMGTSGRGEQFF. The chain uses TRBV10-3 and TRBJ2-1; 11 positions agree with TRBD2. The trim removed 7 bases at V and 9 bases at J, leaving 8 bases unmatched. The CDR3 is made up of 14 amino acids. Germline assignment: CDR1 ENHRY and CDR2 SYGVKD.